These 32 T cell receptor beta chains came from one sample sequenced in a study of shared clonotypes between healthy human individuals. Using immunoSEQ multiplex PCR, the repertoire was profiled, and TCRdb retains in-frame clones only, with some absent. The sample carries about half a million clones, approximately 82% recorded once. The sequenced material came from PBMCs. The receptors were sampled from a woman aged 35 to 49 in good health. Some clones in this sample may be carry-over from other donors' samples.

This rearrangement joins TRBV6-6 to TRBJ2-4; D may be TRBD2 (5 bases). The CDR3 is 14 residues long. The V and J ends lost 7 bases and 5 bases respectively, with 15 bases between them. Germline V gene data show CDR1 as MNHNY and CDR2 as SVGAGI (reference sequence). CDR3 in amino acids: CASIPGSSQNIQYF. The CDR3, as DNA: TGTGCCAGCATCCCGGGGAGTAGCCAAAACATTCAGTACTTC.

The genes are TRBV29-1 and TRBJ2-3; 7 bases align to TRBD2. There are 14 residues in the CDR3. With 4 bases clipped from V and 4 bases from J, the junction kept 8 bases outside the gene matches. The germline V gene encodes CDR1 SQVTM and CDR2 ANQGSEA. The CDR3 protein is CSVVGGRGADTQYF. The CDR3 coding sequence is TGCAGCGTTGTTGGCGGGAGAGGGGCAGATACGCAGTATTTT.

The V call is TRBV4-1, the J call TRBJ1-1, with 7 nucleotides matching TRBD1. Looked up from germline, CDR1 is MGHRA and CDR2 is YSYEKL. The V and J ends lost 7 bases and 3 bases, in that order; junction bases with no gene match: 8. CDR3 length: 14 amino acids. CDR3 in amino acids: CASTRTGLDTEAFF. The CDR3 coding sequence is TGCGCCAGCACCCGGACAGGATTGGACACTGAAGCTTTCTTT.

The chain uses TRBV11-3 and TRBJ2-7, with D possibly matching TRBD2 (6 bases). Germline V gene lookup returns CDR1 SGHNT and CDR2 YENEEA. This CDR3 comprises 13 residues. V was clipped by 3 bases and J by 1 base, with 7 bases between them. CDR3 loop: CASSFSGSYEQYF. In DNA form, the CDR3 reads TGTGCCAGCAGCTTTAGCGGATCCTACGAGCAGTACTTC.

CDR3 region: CASSEARQGETPQHF. CDR3 nucleotide sequence: TGTGCCAGCAGTGAAGCGAGGCAGGGGGAAACGCCCCAGCATTTT. The chain uses TRBV6-1 and TRBJ1-5; TRBD1 agrees at 7 bases. CDR1 is MNHNS, CDR2 SASEGT, per germline. The CDR3 is made up of 15 amino acids. The V segment lost 0 bases and the J segment 9 bases; nucleotides outside the gene matches: 8.

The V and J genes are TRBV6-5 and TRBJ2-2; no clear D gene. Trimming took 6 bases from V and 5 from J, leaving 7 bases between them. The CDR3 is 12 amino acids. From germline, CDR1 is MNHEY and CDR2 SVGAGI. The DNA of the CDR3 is TGTGCCAGCAGGCAGAATACCGGGGAGCTGTTTTTT. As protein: CASRQNTGELFF.

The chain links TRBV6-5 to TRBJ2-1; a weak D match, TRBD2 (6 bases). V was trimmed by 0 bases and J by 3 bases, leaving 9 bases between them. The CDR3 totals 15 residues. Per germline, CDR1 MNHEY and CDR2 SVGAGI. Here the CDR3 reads CASSYSRGIYNEQFF. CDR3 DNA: TGTGCCAGCAGTTACTCCCGCGGGATCTACAATGAGCAGTTCTTC.

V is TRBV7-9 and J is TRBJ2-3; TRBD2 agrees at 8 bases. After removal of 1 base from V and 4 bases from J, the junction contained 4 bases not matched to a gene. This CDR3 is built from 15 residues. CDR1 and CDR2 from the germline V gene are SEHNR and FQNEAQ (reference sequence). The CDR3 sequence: CASSLDGRGADTQYF. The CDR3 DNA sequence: TGTGCCAGCAGCTTAGACGGGAGGGGAGCAGATACGCAGTATTTT.

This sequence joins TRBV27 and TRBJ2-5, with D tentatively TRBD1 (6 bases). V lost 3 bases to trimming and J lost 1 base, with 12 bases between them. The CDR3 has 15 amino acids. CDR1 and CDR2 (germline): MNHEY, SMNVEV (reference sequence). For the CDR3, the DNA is TGTGCCAGCAGTTTTAGGGGGACATCCCAAGAGACCCAGTACTTC. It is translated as CASSFRGTSQETQYF.

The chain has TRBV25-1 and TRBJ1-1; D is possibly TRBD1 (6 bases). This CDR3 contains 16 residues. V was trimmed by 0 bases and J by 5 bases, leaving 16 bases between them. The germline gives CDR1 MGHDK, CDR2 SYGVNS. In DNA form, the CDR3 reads TGTGCCAGCAGTGAATATGGAGGCAGGGGTGGGACTGAAGCTTTCTTT. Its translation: CASSEYGGRGGTEAFF.

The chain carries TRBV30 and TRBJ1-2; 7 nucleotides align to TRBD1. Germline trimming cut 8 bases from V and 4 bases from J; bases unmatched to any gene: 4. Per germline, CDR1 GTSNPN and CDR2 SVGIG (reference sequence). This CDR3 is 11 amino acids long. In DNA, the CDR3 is TGTGCCGCGACAGGGTTCTATGGCTACACCTTC. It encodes CAATGFYGYTF.

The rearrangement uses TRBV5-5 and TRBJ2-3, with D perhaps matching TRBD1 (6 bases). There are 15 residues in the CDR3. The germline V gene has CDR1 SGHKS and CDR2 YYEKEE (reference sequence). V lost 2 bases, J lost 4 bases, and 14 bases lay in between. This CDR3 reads CASSLRGFLSDTQYF. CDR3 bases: TGTGCCAGCAGCTTAAGGGGGTTTTTGTCAGATACGCAGTATTTT. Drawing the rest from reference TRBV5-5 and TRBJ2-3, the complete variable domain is DAGVTQSPTHLIKTRGQQVTLRCSPISGHKSVSWYQQVLGQGPQFIFQYYEKEERGRGNFPDRFSARQFPNYSSELNVNALLLGDSALYLCASSLRGFLSDTQYFGPGTRLTVL.

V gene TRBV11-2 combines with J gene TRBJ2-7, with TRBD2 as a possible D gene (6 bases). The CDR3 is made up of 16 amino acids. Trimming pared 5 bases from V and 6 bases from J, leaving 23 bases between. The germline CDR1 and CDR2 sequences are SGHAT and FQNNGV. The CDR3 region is CASSPLLGLVGVEQYF. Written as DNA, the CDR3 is TGTGCCAGCAGCCCACTTTTGGGACTCGTCGGTGTCGAGCAGTACTTC.

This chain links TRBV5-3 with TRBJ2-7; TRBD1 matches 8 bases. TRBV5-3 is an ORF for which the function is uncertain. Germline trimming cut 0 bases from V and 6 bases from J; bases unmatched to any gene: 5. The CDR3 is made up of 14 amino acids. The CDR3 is CARSLVQGGAEQYF. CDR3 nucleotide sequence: TGTGCCAGAAGCTTGGTACAGGGGGGAGCCGAGCAGTACTTC.

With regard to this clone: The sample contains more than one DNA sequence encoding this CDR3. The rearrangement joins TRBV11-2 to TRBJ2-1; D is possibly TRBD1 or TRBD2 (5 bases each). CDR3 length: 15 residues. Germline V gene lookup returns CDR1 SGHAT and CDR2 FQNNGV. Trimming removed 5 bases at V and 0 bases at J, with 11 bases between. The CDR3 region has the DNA TGTGCCAGCAGCCTCGGGACGAGCTCCTACAATGAGCAGTTCTTC. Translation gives CASSLGTSSYNEQFF.

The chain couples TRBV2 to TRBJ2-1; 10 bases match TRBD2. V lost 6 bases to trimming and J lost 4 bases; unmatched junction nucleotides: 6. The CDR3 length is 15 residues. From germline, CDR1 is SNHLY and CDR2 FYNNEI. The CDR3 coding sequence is TGTGCCAGCAGGGGGTGGACTAGCGGATACAATGAGCAGTTCTTC. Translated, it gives CASRGWTSGYNEQFF.

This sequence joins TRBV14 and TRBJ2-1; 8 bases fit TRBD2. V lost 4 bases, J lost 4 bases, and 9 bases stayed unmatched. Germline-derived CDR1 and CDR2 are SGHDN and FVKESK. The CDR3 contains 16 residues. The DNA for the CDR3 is TGTGCCAGCAGCCCTAGGGTTAGCGGGGATTACAATGAGCAGTTCTTC. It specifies CASSPRVSGDYNEQFF.

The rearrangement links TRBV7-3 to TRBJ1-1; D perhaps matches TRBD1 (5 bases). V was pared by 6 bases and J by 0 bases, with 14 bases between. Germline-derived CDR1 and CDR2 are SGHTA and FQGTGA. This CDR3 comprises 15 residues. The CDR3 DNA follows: TGTGCCAGCAGTAACCCACGGGGGGTGAACACTGAAGCTTTCTTT. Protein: CASSNPRGVNTEAFF.

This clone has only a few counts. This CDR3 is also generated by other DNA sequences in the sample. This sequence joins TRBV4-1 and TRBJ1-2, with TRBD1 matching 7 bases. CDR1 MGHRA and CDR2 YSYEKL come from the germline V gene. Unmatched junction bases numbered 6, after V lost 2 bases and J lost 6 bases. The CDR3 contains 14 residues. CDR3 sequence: CASSQNRGADGYTF. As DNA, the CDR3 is TGCGCCAGCAGCCAAAACAGGGGAGCGGATGGCTACACCTTC.

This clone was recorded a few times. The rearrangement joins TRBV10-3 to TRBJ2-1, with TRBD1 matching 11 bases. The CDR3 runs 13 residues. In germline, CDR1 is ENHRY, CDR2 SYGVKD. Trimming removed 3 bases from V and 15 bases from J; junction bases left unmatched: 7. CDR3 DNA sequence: TGTGCCATCAGTGACTCGGACAGGGGGCACCGGTTCTTC. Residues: CAISDSDRGHRFF.

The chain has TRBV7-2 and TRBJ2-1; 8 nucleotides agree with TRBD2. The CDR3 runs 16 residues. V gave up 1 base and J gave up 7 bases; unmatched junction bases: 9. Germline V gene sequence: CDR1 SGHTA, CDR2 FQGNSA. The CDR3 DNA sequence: TGTGCCAGCAGCTTAGAGTCAGCGGGAGTGCGGAATGAGCAGTTCTTC. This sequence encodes CASSLESAGVRNEQFF.

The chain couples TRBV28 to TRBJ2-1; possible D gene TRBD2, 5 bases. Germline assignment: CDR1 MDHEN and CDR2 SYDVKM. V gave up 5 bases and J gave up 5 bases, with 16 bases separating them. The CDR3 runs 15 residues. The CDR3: CASSIVGEGDNEQFF. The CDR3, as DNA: TGTGCCAGCAGTATAGTAGGTGAGGGCGACAATGAGCAGTTCTTC. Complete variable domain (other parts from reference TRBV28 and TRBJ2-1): DVKVTQSSRYLVKRTGEKVFLECVQDMDHENMFWYRQDPGLGLRLIYFSYDVKMKEKGDIPEGYSVSREKKERFSLILESASTNQTSMYLCASSIVGEGDNEQFFGPGTRLTVL.

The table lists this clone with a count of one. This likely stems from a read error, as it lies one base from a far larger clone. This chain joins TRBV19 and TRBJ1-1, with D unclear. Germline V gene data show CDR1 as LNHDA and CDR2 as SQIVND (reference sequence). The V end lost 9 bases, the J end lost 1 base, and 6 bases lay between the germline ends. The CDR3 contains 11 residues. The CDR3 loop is CASRENTEAFF. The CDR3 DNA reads TGTGCCAGCAGAGAGAACACTGAAGCTTTCTTT.

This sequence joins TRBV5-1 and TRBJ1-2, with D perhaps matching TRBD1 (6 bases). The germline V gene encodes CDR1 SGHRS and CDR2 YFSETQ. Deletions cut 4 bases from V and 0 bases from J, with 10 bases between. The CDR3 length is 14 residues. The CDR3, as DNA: TGCGCCAGCAGCCCGACAGGATCTAACTATGGCTACACCTTC. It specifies CASSPTGSNYGYTF.

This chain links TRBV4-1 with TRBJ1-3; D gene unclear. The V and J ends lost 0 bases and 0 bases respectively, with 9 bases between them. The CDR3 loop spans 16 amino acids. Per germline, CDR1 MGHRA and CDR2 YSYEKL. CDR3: CASSQEEVGSGNTIYF. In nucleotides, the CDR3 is TGCGCCAGCAGCCAAGAAGAGGTGGGCTCTGGAAACACCATATATTTT.

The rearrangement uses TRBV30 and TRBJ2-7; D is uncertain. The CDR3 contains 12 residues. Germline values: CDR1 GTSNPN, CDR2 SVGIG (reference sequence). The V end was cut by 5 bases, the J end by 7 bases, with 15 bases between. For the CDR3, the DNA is TGTGCCTGGGAAAAGGACCGTGGGGAGCAGTACTTC. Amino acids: CAWEKDRGEQYF.

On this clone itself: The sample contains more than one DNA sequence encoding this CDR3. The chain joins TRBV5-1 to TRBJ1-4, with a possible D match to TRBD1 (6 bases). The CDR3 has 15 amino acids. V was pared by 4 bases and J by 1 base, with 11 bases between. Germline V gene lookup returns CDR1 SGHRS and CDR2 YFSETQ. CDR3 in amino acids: CASSTEGGTNEKLFF. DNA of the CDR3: TGCGCCAGCAGCACTGAGGGGGGAACTAATGAAAAACTGTTTTTT. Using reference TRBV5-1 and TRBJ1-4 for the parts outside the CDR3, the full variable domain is KAGVTQTPRYLIKTRGQQVTLSCSPISGHRSVSWYQQTPGQGLQFLFEYFSETQRNKGNFPGRFSGRQFSNSRSEMNVSTLELGDSALYLCASSTEGGTNEKLFFGSGTQLSVL.

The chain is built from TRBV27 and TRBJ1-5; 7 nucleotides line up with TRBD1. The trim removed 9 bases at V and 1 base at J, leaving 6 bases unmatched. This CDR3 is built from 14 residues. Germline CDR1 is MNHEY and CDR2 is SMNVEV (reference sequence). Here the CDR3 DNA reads TGTGCCAGTAACAGGGGTGGAAGCAATCAGCCCCAGCATTTT. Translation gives CASNRGGSNQPQHF.

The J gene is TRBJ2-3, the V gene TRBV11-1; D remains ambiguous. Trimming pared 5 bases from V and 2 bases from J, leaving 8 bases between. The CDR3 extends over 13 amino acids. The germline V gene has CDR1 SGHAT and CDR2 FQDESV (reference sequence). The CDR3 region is CASSPGPTDTQYF. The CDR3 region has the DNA TGTGCCAGCAGCCCCGGACCCACAGATACGCAGTATTTT.

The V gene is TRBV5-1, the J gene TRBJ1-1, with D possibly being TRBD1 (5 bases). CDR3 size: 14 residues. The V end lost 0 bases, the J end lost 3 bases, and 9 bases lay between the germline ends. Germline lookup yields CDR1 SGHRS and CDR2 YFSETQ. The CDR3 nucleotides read TGCGCCAGCAGCTTGGACAGGTGGGACACTGAAGCTTTCTTT. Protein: CASSLDRWDTEAFF.

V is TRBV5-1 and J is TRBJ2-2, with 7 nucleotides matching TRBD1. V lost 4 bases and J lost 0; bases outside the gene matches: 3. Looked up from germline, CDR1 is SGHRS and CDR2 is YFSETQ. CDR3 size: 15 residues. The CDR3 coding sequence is TGCGCCAGCAGCAGACAGGGTACGAACACCGGGGAGCTGTTTTTT. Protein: CASSRQGTNTGELFF. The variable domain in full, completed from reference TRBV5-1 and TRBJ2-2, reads KAGVTQTPRYLIKTRGQQVTLSCSPISGHRSVSWYQQTPGQGLQFLFEYFSETQRNKGNFPGRFSGRQFSNSRSEMNVSTLELGDSALYLCASSRQGTNTGELFFGEGSRLTVL.

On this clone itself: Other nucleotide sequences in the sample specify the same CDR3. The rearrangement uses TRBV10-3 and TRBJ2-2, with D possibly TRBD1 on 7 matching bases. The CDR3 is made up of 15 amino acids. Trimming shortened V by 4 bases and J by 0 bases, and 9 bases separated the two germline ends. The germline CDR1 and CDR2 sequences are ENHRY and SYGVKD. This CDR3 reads CAISGGTANTGELFF. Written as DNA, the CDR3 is TGTGCCATCAGTGGCGGGACAGCGAACACCGGGGAGCTGTTTTTT.